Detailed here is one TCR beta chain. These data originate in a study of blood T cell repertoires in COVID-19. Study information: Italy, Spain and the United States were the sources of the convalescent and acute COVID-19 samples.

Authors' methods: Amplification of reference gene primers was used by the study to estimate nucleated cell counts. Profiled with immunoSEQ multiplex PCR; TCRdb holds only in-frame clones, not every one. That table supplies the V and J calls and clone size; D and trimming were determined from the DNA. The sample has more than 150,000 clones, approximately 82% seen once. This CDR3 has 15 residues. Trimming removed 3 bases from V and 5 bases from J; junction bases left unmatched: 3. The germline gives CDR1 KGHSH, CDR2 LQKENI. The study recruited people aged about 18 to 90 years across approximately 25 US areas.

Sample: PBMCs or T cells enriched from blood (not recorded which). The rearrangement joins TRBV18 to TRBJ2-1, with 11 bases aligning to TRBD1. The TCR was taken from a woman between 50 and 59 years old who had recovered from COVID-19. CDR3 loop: CASSPGQGADNEQFF. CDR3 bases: TGTGCCAGCTCACCCGGACAGGGGGCGGACAATGAGCAGTTCTTC.